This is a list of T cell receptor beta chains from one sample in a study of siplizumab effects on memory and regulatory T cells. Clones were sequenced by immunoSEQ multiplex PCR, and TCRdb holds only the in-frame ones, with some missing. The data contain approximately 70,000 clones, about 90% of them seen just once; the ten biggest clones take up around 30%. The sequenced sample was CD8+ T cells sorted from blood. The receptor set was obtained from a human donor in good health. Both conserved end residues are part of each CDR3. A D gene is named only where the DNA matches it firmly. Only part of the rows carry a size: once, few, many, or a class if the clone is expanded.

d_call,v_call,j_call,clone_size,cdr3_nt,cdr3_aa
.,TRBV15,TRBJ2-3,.,TGTGCCACCAGCAGAGTTGGTAGCCGGACAGATACGCAGTATTTT,CATSRVGSRTDTQYF
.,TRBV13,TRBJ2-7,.,TGTGCCAGTCTGGGACCGGACGAGGACGAGCAGTACTTC,CASLGPDEDEQYF
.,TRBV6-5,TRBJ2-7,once,TGTGCCAGCAGATTCCTCCAGGGTGTCGAGCAGTACTTC,CASRFLQGVEQYF
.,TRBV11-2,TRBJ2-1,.,TGTGCCAGCAGCTCAATTAGCCCCCTGGCGGAGCAGTTCTTC,CASSSISPLAEQFF
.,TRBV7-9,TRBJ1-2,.,TGTGCCAGCAGCCCAACGGGACCTGAGGTGAATGGCTACACCTTC,CASSPTGPEVNGYTF
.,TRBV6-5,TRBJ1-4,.,TGTGCCAGCAGTTACTCGGTGGGAAGCCTATACGAAAAACTGTTTTTT,CASSYSVGSLYEKLFF
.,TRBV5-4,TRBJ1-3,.,TGTGCCAGCAGCTTGGAGGCTTCCTCTCTTTCTGGAAACACCATATATTTT,CASSLEASSLSGNTIYF
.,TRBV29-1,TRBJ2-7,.,TGCAGCGCCCACGTCAACTCCTACGAGCAGTACTTC,CSAHVNSYEQYF
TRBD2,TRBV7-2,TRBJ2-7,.,TGTGCCAGCAGCCCGGGACTACAAACCTACGAGCAGTACTTC,CASSPGLQTYEQYF
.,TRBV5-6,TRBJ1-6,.,TGTGCCAGCAGCCGTAGCTCCTATAATTCACCCCTCCACTTT,CASSRSSYNSPLHF
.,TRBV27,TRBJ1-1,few,TGTGCCAGCAGTTCGACAGGAGTCACTGAAGCTTTCTTT,CASSSTGVTEAFF
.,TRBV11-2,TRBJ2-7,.,TGTGCCAGCAGCTTCTCCAGCGGGCCATCCTACGAGCAGTACTTC,CASSFSSGPSYEQYF
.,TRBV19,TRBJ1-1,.,TGTGCCAGTAGTATATCCGATGCCACTGAAGCTTTCTTT,CASSISDATEAFF
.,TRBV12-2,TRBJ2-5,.,TGTGCAAGTTTCACCGTGGGGACCCAGTACTTC,CASFTVGTQYF
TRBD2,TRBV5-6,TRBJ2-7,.,TGTGCCAGCAGCTTGGCGGGGGGGCTATACGAGCAGTACTTC,CASSLAGGLYEQYF
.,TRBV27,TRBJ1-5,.,TGTGCCAGCGGGGGGCGGGGTCGGAATCAGCCCCAGCATTTT,CASGGRGRNQPQHF
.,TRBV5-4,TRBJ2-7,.,TGTGCCAGCAGCTCCCCGAGCTCCCTAGGCTACGAGCAGTACTTC,CASSSPSSLGYEQYF
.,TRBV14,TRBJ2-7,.,TGTGCCAGCAGCCAAGAGGCTCAACTCTCCTACGAGCAGTACTTC,CASSQEAQLSYEQYF
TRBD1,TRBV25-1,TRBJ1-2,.,TGTGCCAGCAGTGGATATCTCCCGGGACAGGGATACGGCTACACCTTC,CASSGYLPGQGYGYTF
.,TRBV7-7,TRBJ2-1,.,TGTGCCAGCAGCTCTATGACCCTGGGAGATGAGCAGTTCTTC,CASSSMTLGDEQFF
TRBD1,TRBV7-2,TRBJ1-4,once,TGTGCCAGCAGCTTAGCCGGCCCGACAGGGACTAATGAAAAACTGTTTTTT,CASSLAGPTGTNEKLFF
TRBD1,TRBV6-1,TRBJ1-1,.,TGTGCCAGCAGTGTTGACAGGGCGAACACTGAAGCTTTCTTT,CASSVDRANTEAFF
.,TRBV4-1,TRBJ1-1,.,TGCGCCAGCAGCCAAGTCGGTAGTAGCATGAACACTGAAGCTTTCTTT,CASSQVGSSMNTEAFF
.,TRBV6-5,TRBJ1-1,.,TGTGCCAGCAGTTACGGGACCTTAAAGACTGAAGCTTTCTTT,CASSYGTLKTEAFF
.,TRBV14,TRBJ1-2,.,TGTGCCAGCAGTCCCTGGAGGAACTATGGCTACACCTTC,CASSPWRNYGYTF
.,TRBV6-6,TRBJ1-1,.,TGTGCCAGCAGTGAGGGGGGCTTGAACACTGAAGCTTTCTTT,CASSEGGLNTEAFF
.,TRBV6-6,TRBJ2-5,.,TGTGCCAGCAGTTACACGGCCACTATACCCGAAGAGACCCAGTACTTC,CASSYTATIPEETQYF
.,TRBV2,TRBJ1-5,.,TGTGCCAGCAGTGAGATCTATACTCCCTTCGGGTTCAGACCCACCGATCAGCCCCAGCATTTT,CASSEIYTPFGFRPTDQPQHF
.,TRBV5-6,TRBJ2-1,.,TGTGCCAGCAGCTTGGCATTGAACAATGAGCAGTTCTTC,CASSLALNNEQFF
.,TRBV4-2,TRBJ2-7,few,TGTGCCAGCAGCCAGGAGACAGGTCTTGTCGAGCAGTACTTC,CASSQETGLVEQYF
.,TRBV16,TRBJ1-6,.,TGTGCCAGCAGCCCAAGGGAGTGGGTGTATAATTCACCCCTCCACTTT,CASSPREWVYNSPLHF
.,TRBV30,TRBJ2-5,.,TGTGCCTGGAGTCCTGACACGGAAGAGACCCAGTACTTC,CAWSPDTEETQYF
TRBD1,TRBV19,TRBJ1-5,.,TGTGCCAGTAGTATAACGACAGGGAGAGGCTATAGCAATCAGCCCCAGCATTTT,CASSITTGRGYSNQPQHF
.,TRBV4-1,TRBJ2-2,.,TGCGCCAGCAGCCAAACCGGGCCGAACACCGGGGAGCTGTTTTTT,CASSQTGPNTGELFF
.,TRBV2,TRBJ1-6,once,TGTGCCAGCGGAGAGGCAGGCGGCTCCTATAATTCACCCCTCCACTTT,CASGEAGGSYNSPLHF
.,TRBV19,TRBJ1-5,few,TGTGCCAGTTCTCCAGGCCGGACGAACCAGCATTTT,CASSPGRTNQHF
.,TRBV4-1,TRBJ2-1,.,TGCGCCAGTAGGGAGTACAATGAGCAGTTCTTC,CASREYNEQFF
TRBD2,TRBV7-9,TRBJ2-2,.,TGTGCCAGCAGCCAATTCCCTAGCGGGGGCCCTTTGGGAGGGGAGCTGTTTTTT,CASSQFPSGGPLGGELFF
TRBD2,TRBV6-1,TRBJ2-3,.,TGTGCCAGCAGTGAAGTCACTAGCGGGGGTTCAGATACGCAGTATTTT,CASSEVTSGGSDTQYF
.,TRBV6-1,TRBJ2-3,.,TGTGCCAGCAATGAGGGAGCCACAGATACGCAGTATTTT,CASNEGATDTQYF
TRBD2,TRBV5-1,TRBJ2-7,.,TGCGCCAGCAGCTTGGTGGGCGGGAGCTCCTACGAGCAGTACTTC,CASSLVGGSSYEQYF
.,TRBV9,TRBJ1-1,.,TGTGCCAGCAGCGTAGGGGAGAACACTGAAGCTTTCTTT,CASSVGENTEAFF
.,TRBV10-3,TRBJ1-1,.,TGTGCCTTATCGGACGTGGGCGGGGGGACTGAAGCTTTCTTT,CALSDVGGGTEAFF
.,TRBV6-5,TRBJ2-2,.,TGTGCCAGCAGGCCCGGGACCTACACCGGGGAGCTGTTTTTT,CASRPGTYTGELFF
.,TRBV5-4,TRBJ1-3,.,TGTGCCAGCAGCTGGGGCCAGCGGGCGGGAGGAAACACCATATATTTT,CASSWGQRAGGNTIYF
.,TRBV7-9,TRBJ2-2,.,TGTGCCAGCAGCCACGTAGGTACCGGGGAGCTGTTTTTT,CASSHVGTGELFF
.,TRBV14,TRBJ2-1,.,TGTGCCAGCAGCTCTCTCTCCTACAATGAGCAGTTCTTC,CASSSLSYNEQFF
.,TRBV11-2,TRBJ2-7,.,TGTGCCAGCAGAGGGGTTTTGATCTACGAGCAGTACTTC,CASRGVLIYEQYF
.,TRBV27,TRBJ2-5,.,TGTGCCAGCAGTTTATGGCAGGGTCTGGAGACCCAGTACTTC,CASSLWQGLETQYF
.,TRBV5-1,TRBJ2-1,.,TGCGCCAGCAGCGATCCCGGGACTGGGCGACATGAGCAGTTCTTC,CASSDPGTGRHEQFF
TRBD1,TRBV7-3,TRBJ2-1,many,TGTGCCAGCAGCCAAAGAGACAGGGGATTAGTTAATGAGCAGTTCTTC,CASSQRDRGLVNEQFF
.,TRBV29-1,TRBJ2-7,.,TGCAGCGCCGAACTTGGGGGCCCCTACGAGCAGTACTTC,CSAELGGPYEQYF
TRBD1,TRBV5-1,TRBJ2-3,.,TGCGCCAGCAGCTTCACAGGGGGCCGGACAGATACGCAGTATTTT,CASSFTGGRTDTQYF
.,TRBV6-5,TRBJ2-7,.,TGTGCCAGCAGTTACTCCACAGCGCCGGGGTACAACGAGCAGTACTTC,CASSYSTAPGYNEQYF
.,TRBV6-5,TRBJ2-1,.,TGTGCCAGCAGCGGACAATACAATGAGCAGTTCTTC,CASSGQYNEQFF